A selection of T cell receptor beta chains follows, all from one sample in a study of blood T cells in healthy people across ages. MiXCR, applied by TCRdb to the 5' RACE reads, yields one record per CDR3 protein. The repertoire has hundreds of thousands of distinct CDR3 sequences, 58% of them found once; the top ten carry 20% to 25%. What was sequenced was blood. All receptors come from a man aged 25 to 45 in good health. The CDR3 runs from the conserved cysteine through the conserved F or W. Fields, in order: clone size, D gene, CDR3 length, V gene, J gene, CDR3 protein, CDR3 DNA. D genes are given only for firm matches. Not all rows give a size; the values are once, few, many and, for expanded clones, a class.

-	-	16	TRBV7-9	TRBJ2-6	CASSFFSSPGANVLTF	TGTGCCAGCAGCTTTTTCTCCAGCCCTGGGGCCAACGTCCTGACTTTC
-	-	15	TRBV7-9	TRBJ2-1	CASSLEGSYSNEQFF	TGTGCCAGCAGCTTAGAAGGCAGCTATTCCAATGAGCAGTTCTTC
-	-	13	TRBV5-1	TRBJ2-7	CASSFDGDYEQYF	TGCGCCAGCAGCTTCGACGGAGACTACGAGCAGTACTTC
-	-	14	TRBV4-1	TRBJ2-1	CASSQMGEVNEQFF	TGCGCCAGCAGCCAGATGGGTGAAGTCAATGAGCAGTTCTTC
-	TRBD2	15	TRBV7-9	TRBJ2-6	CASSFLAGGSRDLTF	TGTGCCAGCAGCTTCCTAGCGGGGGGCTCACGGGACCTGACTTTC
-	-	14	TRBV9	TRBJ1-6	CASSINTAASPLHF	TGTGCCAGCAGCATAAACACGGCGGCTTCACCCCTCCACTTT
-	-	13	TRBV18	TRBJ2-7	CASSLNHGGTEYF	TGTGCCAGCTCCTTAAACCATGGGGGAACGGAGTACTTC
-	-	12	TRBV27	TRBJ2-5	CASGRAKETQYF	TGTGCCAGCGGCCGGGCGAAGGAGACCCAGTACTTC
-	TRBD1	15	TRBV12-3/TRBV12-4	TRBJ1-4	CASSDDTGGREKLFF	TGTGCCAGCAGCGACGACACAGGGGGGCGTGAAAAACTGTTTTTT
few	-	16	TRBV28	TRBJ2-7	CASSPASGTLHYEQYF	TGTGCCAGCAGTCCTGCTTCCGGGACACTCCACTACGAGCAGTACTTC
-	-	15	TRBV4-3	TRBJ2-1	CASSQDLSPLGVPFF	TGCGCCAGCAGCCAAGATCTTAGTCCTCTTGGGGTCCCGTTCTTC
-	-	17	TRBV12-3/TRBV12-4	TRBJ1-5	CASSLMAGGGVNQPQHF	TGTGCCAGCAGTTTAATGGCGGGGGGGGGTGTTAATCAGCCCCAGCATTTT
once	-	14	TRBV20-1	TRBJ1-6	CSASFGQNNSPLHF	TGCAGTGCTAGTTTCGGACAGAATAATTCACCCCTCCACTTT
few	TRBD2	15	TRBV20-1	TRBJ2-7	CSARSPSGSRREQYF	TGCAGTGCTAGGTCCCCTAGCGGGTCTCGCCGCGAGCAGTACTTC
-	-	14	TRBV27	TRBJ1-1	CASRPQRSQTEAFF	TGTGCCAGCAGACCCCAACGGTCGCAGACTGAAGCTTTCTTT
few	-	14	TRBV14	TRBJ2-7	CASSRGGDYNEQYF	TGTGCCAGCAGCAGAGGGGGGGATTACAATGAGCAGTACTTC
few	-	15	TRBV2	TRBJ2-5	CASRRDGMYQETQYF	TGTGCCAGCAGACGCGACGGGATGTACCAAGAGACCCAGTACTTC
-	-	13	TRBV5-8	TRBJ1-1	CASSDLMGTEAFF	TGTGCCAGCAGTGACCTCATGGGCACTGAAGCTTTCTTT
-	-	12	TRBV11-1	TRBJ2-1	CASSRPGLEQFF	TGTGCCAGCAGCCGTCCGGGACTCGAGCAGTTCTTC
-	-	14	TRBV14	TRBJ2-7	CASSQVHTSYEQYF	TGTGCCAGCAGCCAAGTTCACACCTCCTACGAGCAGTACTTC
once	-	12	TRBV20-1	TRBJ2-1	CSASLNDFEQFF	TGCAGTGCCTCTCTCAACGATTTTGAGCAGTTCTTC
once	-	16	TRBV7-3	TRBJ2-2	CASSSQYGIDTGELFF	TGTGCCAGCAGCTCTCAGTACGGGATCGACACCGGGGAGCTGTTTTTT
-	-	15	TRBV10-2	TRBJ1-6	CASSESGGWSSPLHF	TGCGCCAGCAGTGAGTCCGGGGGTTGGAGTTCACCCCTCCACTTT
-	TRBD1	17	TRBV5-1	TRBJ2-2	CASSLAPRDRGTGELFF	TGCGCCAGCAGCTTGGCTCCGCGGGACAGGGGAACCGGGGAGCTGTTTTTT
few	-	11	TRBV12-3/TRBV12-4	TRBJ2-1	CASSEGRRQFF	TGTGCCAGCAGTGAAGGGCGACGGCAGTTCTTC
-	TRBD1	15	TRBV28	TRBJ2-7	CASSFGTGGRGEQYF	TGTGCCAGCAGTTTCGGTACAGGGGGCCGAGGCGAGCAGTACTTC
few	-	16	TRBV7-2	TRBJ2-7	CASSLVIGVGSYEQYF	TGTGCCAGCAGCTTAGTCATAGGTGTCGGCTCCTACGAGCAGTACTTC
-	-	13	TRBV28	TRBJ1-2	CASSLRVQRGYTF	TGTGCCAGCAGCCTTAGGGTCCAACGGGGCTACACCTTC
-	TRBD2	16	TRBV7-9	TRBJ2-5	CASSFLVSGGVETQYF	TGTGCCAGCAGCTTTCTTGTTAGCGGGGGCGTCGAGACCCAGTACTTC
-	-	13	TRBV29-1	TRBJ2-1	CSACLTGNNEQFF	TGCAGCGCATGCTTAACGGGAAACAATGAGCAGTTCTTC
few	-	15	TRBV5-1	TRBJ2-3	CASSSGVASTDTQYF	TGCGCCAGCAGCTCGGGCGTCGCTAGCACAGATACGCAGTATTTT
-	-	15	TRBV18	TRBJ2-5	CASSPPNVYQETQYF	TGTGCCAGCTCACCACCCAATGTGTACCAAGAGACCCAGTACTTC
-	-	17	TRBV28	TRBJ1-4	CASSLSWVGRTNEKLFF	TGTGCCAGCAGTTTAAGCTGGGTCGGGCGGACTAATGAAAAACTGTTTTTT
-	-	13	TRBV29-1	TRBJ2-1	CSVAPTAYNEQFF	TGCAGCGTTGCCCCGACAGCGTACAATGAGCAGTTCTTC
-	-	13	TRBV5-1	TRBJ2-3	CASRTEVADTQYF	TGCGCCAGCAGGACTGAAGTTGCAGATACGCAGTATTTT
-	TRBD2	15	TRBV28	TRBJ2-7	CASWGSGSGSYEQYF	TGTGCCAGTTGGGGGAGCGGGAGTGGCTCCTACGAGCAGTACTTC
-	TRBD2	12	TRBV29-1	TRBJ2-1	CSWSPGGNEQFF	TGCAGCTGGTCCCCGGGAGGCAATGAGCAGTTCTTC
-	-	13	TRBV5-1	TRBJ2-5	CASSLDFQETQYF	TGCGCCAGCAGCCTAGACTTTCAAGAGACCCAGTACTTC
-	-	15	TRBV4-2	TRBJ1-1	CASSQLGAVNTEAFF	TGTGCCAGCAGCCAACTCGGCGCGGTGAACACTGAAGCTTTCTTT
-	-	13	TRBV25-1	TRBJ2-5	CASTGTAKETQYF	TGTGCCAGCACCGGGACGGCAAAAGAGACCCAGTACTTC
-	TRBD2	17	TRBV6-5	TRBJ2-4	CASSYSGGRAPYNEQYF	TGTGCCAGCAGTTACTCTGGCGGGAGGGCCCCATACAATGAGCAGTACTTC
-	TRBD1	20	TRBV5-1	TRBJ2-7	CASSPGSWTGTPKPPYEQYF	TGCGCCAGCAGCCCGGGCTCCTGGACAGGGACTCCCAAGCCCCCCTACGAGCAGTACTTC
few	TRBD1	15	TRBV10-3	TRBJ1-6	CAISAGTDYNSPLHF	TGTGCCATCAGTGCTGGGACAGACTATAATTCACCCCTCCACTTT
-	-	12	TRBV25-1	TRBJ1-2	CASSFGDYDYTF	TGTGCCAGCAGTTTCGGGGACTATGACTACACCTTC
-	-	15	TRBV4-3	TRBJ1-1	CASSQDPQGRTEAFF	TGCGCCAGCAGCCAAGATCCCCAGGGTAGGACTGAAGCTTTCTTT
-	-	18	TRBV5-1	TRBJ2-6	CASSSPGGSTSGANVLTF	TGCGCCAGCAGCTCACCCGGGGGTAGCACCTCTGGGGCCAACGTCCTGACTTTC